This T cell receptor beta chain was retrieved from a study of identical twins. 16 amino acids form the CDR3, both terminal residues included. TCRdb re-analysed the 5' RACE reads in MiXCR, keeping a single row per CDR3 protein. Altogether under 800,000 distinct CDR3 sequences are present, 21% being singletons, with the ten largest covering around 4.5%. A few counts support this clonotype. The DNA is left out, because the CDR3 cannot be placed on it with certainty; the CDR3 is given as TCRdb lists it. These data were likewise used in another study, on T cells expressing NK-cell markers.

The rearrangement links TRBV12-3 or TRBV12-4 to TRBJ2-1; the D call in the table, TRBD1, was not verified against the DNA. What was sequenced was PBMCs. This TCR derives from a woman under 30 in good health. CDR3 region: CASSFRAREAYNEQFF.